Listed below are T cell receptor beta chains from one sample, sequenced in a study of beta chain features in type 1 diabetes. Assay used: immunoSEQ multiplex PCR; TCRdb lists only in-frame clones, some missing. The sample contains 500,000 to 650,000 clones, 9.5% to 15% of which appear only once. The sequenced sample consisted of naive CD4+ T cells from blood. The origin of the receptors is a man aged 30 to 45 with type 1 diabetes. Each CDR3 is given with its conserved first and last residue. A D gene is named only where the DNA matches it firmly. Not all rows give a size; the values are once, few, many and, for expanded clones, a class.

v_call: TRBV9; j_call: TRBJ1-2; clone_size: few; d_call: -; cdr3_aa: CASSVGVGHRAYGYTF; cdr3_nt: TGTGCCAGCAGCGTAGGCGTGGGACACCGGGCCTATGGCTACACCTTC
v_call: TRBV7-2; j_call: TRBJ2-5; clone_size: few; d_call: -; cdr3_aa: CASSPQGPRETQYF; cdr3_nt: TGTGCCAGCAGCCCCCAGGGGCCCAGGGAGACCCAGTACTTC
v_call: TRBV9; j_call: TRBJ2-3; clone_size: few; d_call: -; cdr3_aa: CASSPTGRGGADTQYF; cdr3_nt: TGTGCCAGCAGCCCGACGGGCAGGGGTGGAGCAGATACGCAGTATTTT
v_call: TRBV27; j_call: TRBJ2-2; clone_size: -; d_call: TRBD1; cdr3_aa: CASSAGTGGITGELFF; cdr3_nt: TGTGCCAGCAGTGCCGGGACAGGGGGCATCACCGGGGAGCTGTTTTTT
v_call: TRBV9; j_call: TRBJ2-2; clone_size: few; d_call: -; cdr3_aa: CASSVDWTNTGELFF; cdr3_nt: TGTGCCAGCAGCGTGGACTGGACTAACACCGGGGAGCTGTTTTTT
v_call: TRBV19; j_call: TRBJ2-6; clone_size: -; d_call: TRBD1; cdr3_aa: CASRAGTGPSGANVLTF; cdr3_nt: TGTGCCAGTAGGGCAGGGACAGGGCCCTCTGGGGCCAACGTCCTGACTTTC
v_call: TRBV6-5; j_call: TRBJ2-3; clone_size: few; d_call: TRBD1; cdr3_aa: CASSSPGQGTDTQYF; cdr3_nt: TGTGCCAGCAGTTCCCCGGGACAGGGGACAGATACGCAGTATTTT
v_call: TRBV7-9; j_call: TRBJ2-3; clone_size: few; d_call: TRBD1; cdr3_aa: CASSRGQGGDTQYF; cdr3_nt: TGTGCCAGCAGCCGCGGACAGGGGGGAGATACGCAGTATTTT
v_call: TRBV5-1; j_call: TRBJ2-7; clone_size: few; d_call: TRBD2; cdr3_aa: CASSLGSTSGPAYEQYF; cdr3_nt: TGCGCCAGCAGCTTGGGGTCGACTAGCGGGCCCGCCTACGAGCAGTACTTC
v_call: TRBV27; j_call: TRBJ2-7; clone_size: -; d_call: -; cdr3_aa: CASRRTGALPSYEQYF; cdr3_nt: TGTGCCAGCAGGAGAACCGGGGCCCTTCCTTCCTACGAGCAGTACTTC
v_call: TRBV30; j_call: TRBJ2-1; clone_size: -; d_call: TRBD2; cdr3_aa: CAWTRTSGGYNEQFF; cdr3_nt: TGTGCCTGGACACGCACTAGCGGGGGCTACAATGAGCAGTTCTTC
v_call: TRBV5-1; j_call: TRBJ1-4; clone_size: -; d_call: -; cdr3_aa: CASRTTNEKLFF; cdr3_nt: TGCGCCAGCAGAACAACTAATGAAAAACTGTTTTTT
v_call: TRBV30; j_call: TRBJ2-1; clone_size: few; d_call: -; cdr3_aa: CAWKVNSYNEQFF; cdr3_nt: TGTGCCTGGAAAGTTAACTCCTACAATGAGCAGTTCTTC
v_call: TRBV11-2; j_call: TRBJ2-7; clone_size: -; d_call: -; cdr3_aa: CASSLRGGGNEQYF; cdr3_nt: TGTGCCAGCAGCTTACGTGGGGGTGGAAACGAGCAGTACTTC
v_call: TRBV4-2; j_call: TRBJ1-2; clone_size: few; d_call: -; cdr3_aa: CASSQVVGNVANYGYTF; cdr3_nt: TGTGCCAGCAGCCAAGTGGTCGGCAATGTAGCTAACTATGGCTACACCTTC
v_call: TRBV7-2; j_call: TRBJ2-1; clone_size: few; d_call: TRBD1; cdr3_aa: CASSSRTGGTYNEQFF; cdr3_nt: TGTGCCAGCAGCTCACGGACAGGGGGGACCTACAATGAGCAGTTCTTC
v_call: TRBV29-1; j_call: TRBJ1-2; clone_size: -; d_call: -; cdr3_aa: CSAQGPYGYTF; cdr3_nt: TGCAGCGCCCAAGGCCCCTATGGCTACACCTTC
v_call: TRBV13; j_call: TRBJ1-2; clone_size: few; d_call: -; cdr3_aa: CASSAGDRQNYGYTF; cdr3_nt: TGTGCCAGCAGCGCTGGTGACAGACAAAACTATGGCTACACCTTC
v_call: TRBV9; j_call: TRBJ2-7; clone_size: -; d_call: -; cdr3_aa: CASSPRGLYEQYF; cdr3_nt: TGTGCCAGCAGCCCGCGGGGACTCTACGAGCAGTACTTC
v_call: TRBV29-1; j_call: TRBJ2-5; clone_size: few; d_call: -; cdr3_aa: CSVLRGGYQETQYF; cdr3_nt: TGCAGCGTCTTGAGGGGGGGGTACCAAGAGACCCAGTACTTC
v_call: TRBV9; j_call: TRBJ1-5; clone_size: -; d_call: TRBD1; cdr3_aa: CASSVDGTASQPQHF; cdr3_nt: TGTGCCAGCAGCGTAGACGGGACAGCGAGTCAGCCCCAGCATTTT
v_call: TRBV5-1; j_call: TRBJ1-5; clone_size: -; d_call: -; cdr3_aa: CASSGEVVRRNQPQHF; cdr3_nt: TGCGCCAGCAGCGGGGAGGTGGTGCGAAGAAATCAGCCCCAGCATTTT
v_call: TRBV4-3; j_call: TRBJ1-4; clone_size: once; d_call: -; cdr3_aa: CASSRGGTNEKLFF; cdr3_nt: TGCGCCAGCAGCCGGGGCGGAACTAATGAAAAACTGTTTTTT
v_call: TRBV6-6; j_call: TRBJ2-1; clone_size: few; d_call: -; cdr3_aa: CASSLAGTYNEQFF; cdr3_nt: TGTGCCAGCAGTTTGGCAGGGACCTACAATGAGCAGTTCTTC
v_call: TRBV6-5; j_call: TRBJ1-5; clone_size: -; d_call: -; cdr3_aa: CASSQGPQNQPQHF; cdr3_nt: TGTGCCAGCAGCCAGGGGCCACAAAATCAGCCCCAGCATTTT
v_call: TRBV5-1; j_call: TRBJ2-5; clone_size: few; d_call: -; cdr3_aa: CASSLGQGLETQYF; cdr3_nt: TGCGCCAGCAGCTTGGGACAGGGACTCGAGACCCAGTACTTC
v_call: TRBV4-3; j_call: TRBJ1-5; clone_size: -; d_call: -; cdr3_aa: CASSQGWDRNQPQHF; cdr3_nt: TGCGCCAGCAGCCAAGGGTGGGACCGCAATCAGCCCCAGCATTTT
v_call: TRBV29-1; j_call: TRBJ2-5; clone_size: few; d_call: TRBD2; cdr3_aa: CSVGTSGGPGETQYF; cdr3_nt: TGCAGCGTGGGGACTAGCGGGGGGCCTGGTGAGACCCAGTACTTC
v_call: TRBV11-2; j_call: TRBJ2-3; clone_size: -; d_call: TRBD1; cdr3_aa: CASSKRQGLDTDTQYF; cdr3_nt: TGTGCCAGCAGCAAGCGACAGGGGCTGGACACAGATACGCAGTATTTT
v_call: TRBV18; j_call: TRBJ2-7; clone_size: few; d_call: -; cdr3_aa: CASSRLYEQYF; cdr3_nt: TGTGCCAGCTCACGACTTTACGAGCAGTACTTC
v_call: TRBV6-5; j_call: TRBJ2-7; clone_size: few; d_call: TRBD1; cdr3_aa: CASSYSEGQGLFGQYF; cdr3_nt: TGTGCCAGCAGTTACTCAGAGGGACAGGGACTCTTCGGGCAGTACTTC
v_call: TRBV2; j_call: TRBJ1-1; clone_size: few; d_call: -; cdr3_aa: CASSVREGSAEAFF; cdr3_nt: TGTGCCAGCAGTGTTCGGGAGGGGAGCGCTGAAGCTTTCTTT
v_call: TRBV15; j_call: TRBJ2-5; clone_size: -; d_call: TRBD1; cdr3_aa: CATSRAETGPYQETQYF; cdr3_nt: TGTGCCACCAGCAGAGCCGAGACAGGGCCCTACCAAGAGACCCAGTACTTC
v_call: TRBV29-1; j_call: TRBJ2-1; clone_size: few; d_call: -; cdr3_aa: CSVERSSSYNEQFF; cdr3_nt: TGCAGCGTTGAACGCAGCAGCTCCTACAATGAGCAGTTCTTC
v_call: TRBV7-9; j_call: TRBJ1-2; clone_size: -; d_call: -; cdr3_aa: CASSLGSAVYGYTF; cdr3_nt: TGTGCCAGCAGCTTAGGGTCGGCAGTTTATGGCTACACCTTC
v_call: TRBV7-9; j_call: TRBJ2-7; clone_size: -; d_call: -; cdr3_aa: CASSLLGRGGYEQYF; cdr3_nt: TGTGCCAGCAGCCTCCTTGGACGAGGCGGCTACGAGCAGTACTTC
v_call: TRBV9; j_call: TRBJ1-6; clone_size: few; d_call: -; cdr3_aa: CASTPAAGLNSPLHF; cdr3_nt: TGTGCCAGCACCCCTGCGGCAGGCCTGAATTCACCCCTCCACTTT
v_call: TRBV7-3; j_call: TRBJ2-1; clone_size: few; d_call: -; cdr3_aa: CASSPGEGVHEQFF; cdr3_nt: TGTGCCAGCAGCCCCGGGGAAGGGGTCCATGAGCAGTTCTTC
v_call: TRBV19; j_call: TRBJ1-2; clone_size: -; d_call: -; cdr3_aa: CASSFSAGTAYYGYTF; cdr3_nt: TGTGCCAGTAGTTTCTCCGCCGGGACCGCTTACTATGGCTACACCTTC
v_call: TRBV11-1; j_call: TRBJ2-1; clone_size: -; d_call: TRBD2; cdr3_aa: CASSFGGDSTPSDEQFF; cdr3_nt: TGTGCCAGCAGCTTTGGGGGGGACTCGACCCCTTCCGATGAGCAGTTCTTC
v_call: TRBV9; j_call: TRBJ1-5; clone_size: -; d_call: -; cdr3_aa: CASSVTGLLNQPQHF; cdr3_nt: TGTGCCAGCAGCGTTACAGGGCTGCTTAATCAGCCCCAGCATTTT
v_call: TRBV19; j_call: TRBJ2-1; clone_size: few; d_call: -; cdr3_aa: CASSIRTPYNEQFF; cdr3_nt: TGTGCCAGTAGTATAAGGACGCCTTACAATGAGCAGTTCTTC
v_call: TRBV12-5; j_call: TRBJ2-7; clone_size: -; d_call: -; cdr3_aa: CASGLDVGYEQYF; cdr3_nt: TGTGCTAGTGGTTTGGATGTCGGCTACGAGCAGTACTTC
v_call: TRBV5-1; j_call: TRBJ2-6; clone_size: few; d_call: -; cdr3_aa: CASSFSGANVLTF; cdr3_nt: TGCGCCAGCAGCTTTTCCGGGGCCAACGTCCTGACTTTC
v_call: TRBV7-2; j_call: TRBJ2-3; clone_size: -; d_call: TRBD2; cdr3_aa: CASSALTSGGLTDTQYF; cdr3_nt: TGTGCCAGCAGCGCCCTGACTAGCGGGGGCCTCACAGATACGCAGTATTTT
v_call: TRBV18; j_call: TRBJ2-3; clone_size: -; d_call: -; cdr3_aa: CASSPPGRRDTQYF; cdr3_nt: TGTGCCAGCTCACCACCTGGGAGGAGAGATACGCAGTATTTT
v_call: TRBV7-9; j_call: TRBJ2-1; clone_size: -; d_call: -; cdr3_aa: CASSLAAGSSYNEQFF; cdr3_nt: TGTGCCAGCAGCTTAGCGGCGGGGAGCTCCTACAATGAGCAGTTCTTC
v_call: TRBV6-6; j_call: TRBJ1-2; clone_size: -; d_call: TRBD1; cdr3_aa: CASRYTGGTNYGYTF; cdr3_nt: TGTGCCAGCAGATATACAGGGGGGACTAACTATGGCTACACCTTC
v_call: TRBV4-1; j_call: TRBJ1-1; clone_size: -; d_call: TRBD1; cdr3_aa: CASSYGQGGTEAFF; cdr3_nt: TGCGCCAGCAGCTACGGACAGGGAGGCACTGAAGCTTTCTTT
v_call: TRBV7-9; j_call: TRBJ2-3; clone_size: few; d_call: TRBD2; cdr3_aa: CASSHGGDSTDTQYF; cdr3_nt: TGTGCCAGCAGCCACGGGGGGGATAGCACAGATACGCAGTATTTT
v_call: TRBV7-2; j_call: TRBJ1-4; clone_size: -; d_call: -; cdr3_aa: CASSLGRINEKLFF; cdr3_nt: TGTGCCAGCAGCTTGGGACGGATTAATGAAAAACTGTTTTTT
v_call: TRBV5-1; j_call: TRBJ2-1; clone_size: -; d_call: TRBD2; cdr3_aa: CASSAPGTSGYSYNEQFF; cdr3_nt: TGCGCCAGCAGCGCCCCCGGGACTAGCGGATATTCCTACAATGAGCAGTTCTTC
v_call: TRBV2; j_call: TRBJ1-1; clone_size: -; d_call: -; cdr3_aa: CASRGQGPNTEAFF; cdr3_nt: TGTGCCAGCAGAGGACAAGGGCCTAACACTGAAGCTTTCTTT
v_call: TRBV28; j_call: TRBJ2-1; clone_size: few; d_call: -; cdr3_aa: CASSSPQGWKNNEQFF; cdr3_nt: TGTGCCAGCAGTTCCCCTCAGGGTTGGAAGAACAATGAGCAGTTCTTC
v_call: TRBV27; j_call: TRBJ2-3; clone_size: few; d_call: -; cdr3_aa: CASSLYSLTDTQYF; cdr3_nt: TGTGCCAGCAGTTTATACAGCCTCACAGATACGCAGTATTTT
v_call: TRBV27; j_call: TRBJ2-3; clone_size: -; d_call: -; cdr3_aa: CASMRAPSTDTQYF; cdr3_nt: TGTGCCAGCATGAGGGCCCCTAGCACAGATACGCAGTATTTT
v_call: TRBV7-8; j_call: TRBJ2-1; clone_size: few; d_call: -; cdr3_aa: CASSYSGGQGSYNEQFF; cdr3_nt: TGTGCCAGCAGCTATTCCGGGGGCCAAGGCTCCTACAATGAGCAGTTCTTC
v_call: TRBV6-5; j_call: TRBJ2-5; clone_size: -; d_call: TRBD2; cdr3_aa: CASSWGGEETQYF; cdr3_nt: TGTGCCAGCAGTTGGGGGGGTGAAGAGACCCAGTACTTC
v_call: TRBV7-2; j_call: TRBJ2-1; clone_size: -; d_call: TRBD2; cdr3_aa: CASSLATSGGYEQFF; cdr3_nt: TGTGCCAGCAGCTTAGCGACTAGCGGGGGATATGAGCAGTTCTTC
v_call: TRBV9; j_call: TRBJ2-2; clone_size: -; d_call: -; cdr3_aa: CASSVGVLNTGELFF; cdr3_nt: TGTGCCAGCAGCGTAGGGGTCCTGAACACCGGGGAGCTGTTTTTT